This TCR beta chain appears in the sequencing data of a study of a mutant IDH1 vaccine in newly diagnosed glioma. Background on the study: Vaccination began 4-6 weeks post radiotherapy alone, or with temozolomide cycles. Earlier treatment was radiotherapy, temozolomide, or both, with most getting both.

Sequenced by immunoSEQ multiplex PCR; TCRdb stores in-frame clones only, minus some. The sample contains roughly 110,000 clones, roughly 88% of which appear only once. Described time point: week 11, during vaccination. All doses held 300 ug of mutant IDH1 20-mer peptide, with topical imiquimod. Per germline, CDR1 MDHEN and CDR2 SYDVKM. The CDR3 is 15 residues long. Trimming pared 2 bases from V and 4 bases from J, leaving 14 bases between. Remarks on this clone: As yet, its antigen is unknown.

The sequence was obtained from a woman between 50 and 59 years old with glioma. Sample: PBMCs, taken from a glioma patient whose treatment included an IDH1 peptide vaccine. The chain has TRBV28 and TRBJ1-2; D unclear. CDR3 coding DNA: TGTGCCAGCAGTTTACGGGCAGTGCGGGTCTATGGCTACACCTTC. This codes for CASSLRAVRVYGYTF.